These 8 T cell receptor beta chains were all obtained from the same sample, sequenced in a study of T cells after yellow fever vaccination. TCRdb reprocessed the 5' RACE reads via MiXCR and lists one record per CDR3 protein. The sample carries more than 65,000 distinct CDR3 sequences, roughly 7% recorded once. Sequenced here: CD8+ T cells sorted from PBMCs, sampled 9 to 10 days after the first yellow fever vaccination. The receptors derive from a man younger than 35 who received the YFV17D yellow fever vaccine.

This rearrangement joins TRBV23-1 to TRBJ2-5; D tentatively reads TRBD1 or TRBD2 (5 bases each). TRBV23-1 is labeled an ORF, and its function is uncertain. This CDR3 is built from 16 residues. V shed 0 bases and J shed 2 bases, with 13 bases lying between them. CDR3 bases: TGCGCCAGCAGTCAATCGGCCCCGGGGCCTCAAGAGACCCAGTACTTC. This codes for CASSQSAPGPQETQYF.

This clonotype was observed many times. V and J are TRBV4-1 and TRBJ2-5; 7 bases are a match to TRBD2. The V segment lost 5 bases and the J segment 0 bases; nucleotides outside the gene matches: 12. The V gene's germline CDR1 is MGHRA and CDR2 YSYEKL. This CDR3 spans 17 amino acids. The CDR3 loop is CASSVFRRGTDQETQYF. The DNA of the CDR3 is TGCGCCAGCAGCGTCTTCCGGCGGGGGACCGACCAAGAGACCCAGTACTTC.

The table lists this clonotype with a few counts. The rearrangement uses TRBV7-3 and TRBJ1-5; 10 bases map to TRBD1. J gave up 5 bases and V 5 bases, and 3 bases lay outside the gene matches. The CDR3 covers 14 residues. Germline loops: CDR1 SGHTA, CDR2 FQGTGA. As DNA, the CDR3 is TGTGCCAGCAGCCCGGGACAGGGGTATCAGCCCCAGCATTTT. This sequence encodes CASSPGQGYQPQHF.

V is TRBV5-6 and J is TRBJ2-1, with D maybe TRBD1 (6 bases). The CDR3 covers 15 residues. The V gene's germline CDR1 is SGHDT and CDR2 YYEEEE. Trimming took 3 bases from V and 6 from J, leaving 16 bases between them. Here the CDR3 reads CASSSQGTYVNEQFF. The CDR3 coding sequence is TGTGCCAGCAGCTCTCAGGGGACGTACGTCAATGAGCAGTTCTTC.

This clonotype was counted at least ten times. The chain joins TRBV20-1 to TRBJ2-1; tentatively, D is TRBD2 (6 bases). There are 14 residues in the CDR3. From germline, CDR1 is DFQATT and CDR2 SNEGSKA (reference sequence). V was pared by 8 bases and J by 3 bases, with 17 bases between. Here the CDR3 DNA reads TGCAGTATTCCCGGGGACTTTATCTACAATGAGCAGTTCTTC. This codes for CSIPGDFIYNEQFF.

By sample share, this clonotype is medium-sized (0.01 to 0.1%). The V call is TRBV12-3 or TRBV12-4, the J call TRBJ2-5; 8 bases match TRBD1. With 3 bases clipped from V and 4 bases from J, the junction kept 7 bases outside the gene matches. CDR3 length equals 15 residues. CDR3 nucleotides: TGTGCCAGCAGTTTGGGTCAGGGGGCAATAGAGACCCAGTACTTC. Its protein product is CASSLGQGAIETQYF.

This clonotype was counted many times. The chain joins TRBV6-1 to TRBJ1-1; possibly TRBD1 for D (5 bases). This CDR3 spans 15 amino acids. V was clipped by 8 bases and J by 1 base, with 17 bases between them. Germline CDR1 MNHNS, CDR2 SASEGT. The CDR3 bases are TGTGCCAGCCTCCAAGGGGCGACGAGGAACACTGAAGCTTTCTTT. Residues: CASLQGATRNTEAFF.

The table lists this clonotype with many counts. CDR3 region: CASSLAGGPNEQFF. Here the CDR3 DNA reads TGTGCCAGCAGTTTAGCGGGGGGGCCGAATGAGCAGTTCTTC. This rearrangement joins TRBV12-3 or TRBV12-4 to TRBJ2-1; the D gene is possibly TRBD2 (7 bases). This CDR3 has 14 residues. V was pared by 0 bases and J by 7 bases, with 10 bases between.